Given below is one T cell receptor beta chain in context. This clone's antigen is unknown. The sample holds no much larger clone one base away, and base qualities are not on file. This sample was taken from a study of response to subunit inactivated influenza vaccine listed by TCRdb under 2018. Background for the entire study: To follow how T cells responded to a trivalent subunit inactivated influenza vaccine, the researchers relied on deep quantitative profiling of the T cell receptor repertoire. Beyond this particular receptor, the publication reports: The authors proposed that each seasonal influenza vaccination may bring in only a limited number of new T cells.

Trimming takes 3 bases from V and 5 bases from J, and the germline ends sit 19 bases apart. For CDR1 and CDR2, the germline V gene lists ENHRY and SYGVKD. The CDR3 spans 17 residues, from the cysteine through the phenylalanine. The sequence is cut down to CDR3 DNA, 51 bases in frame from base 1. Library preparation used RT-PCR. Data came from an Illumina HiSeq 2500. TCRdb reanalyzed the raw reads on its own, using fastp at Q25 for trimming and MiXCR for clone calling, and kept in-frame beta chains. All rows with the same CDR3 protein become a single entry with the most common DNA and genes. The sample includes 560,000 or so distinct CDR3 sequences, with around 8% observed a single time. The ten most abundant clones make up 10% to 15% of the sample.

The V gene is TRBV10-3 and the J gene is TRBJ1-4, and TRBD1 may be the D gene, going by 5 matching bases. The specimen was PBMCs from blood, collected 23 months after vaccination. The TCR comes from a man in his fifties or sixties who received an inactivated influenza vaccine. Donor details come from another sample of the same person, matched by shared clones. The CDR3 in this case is CAISEGGQGTSNEKLFF. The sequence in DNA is TGTGCCATCAGTGAAGGAGGGCAGGGAACGTCCAATGAAAAACTGTTTTTT.